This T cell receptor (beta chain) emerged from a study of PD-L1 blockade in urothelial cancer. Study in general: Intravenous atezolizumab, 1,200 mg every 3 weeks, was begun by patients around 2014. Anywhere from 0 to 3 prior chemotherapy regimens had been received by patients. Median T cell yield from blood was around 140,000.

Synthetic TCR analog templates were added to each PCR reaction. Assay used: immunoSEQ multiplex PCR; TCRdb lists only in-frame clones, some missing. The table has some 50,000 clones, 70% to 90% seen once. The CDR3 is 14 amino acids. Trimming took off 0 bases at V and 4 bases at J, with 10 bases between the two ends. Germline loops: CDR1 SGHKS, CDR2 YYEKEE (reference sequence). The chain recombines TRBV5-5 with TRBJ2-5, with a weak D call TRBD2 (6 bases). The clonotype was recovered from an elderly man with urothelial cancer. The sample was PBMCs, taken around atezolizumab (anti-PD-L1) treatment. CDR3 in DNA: TGTGCCAGCAGCTTGGAGGTCGGGGGAGAGACCCAGTACTTC. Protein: CASSLEVGGETQYF.